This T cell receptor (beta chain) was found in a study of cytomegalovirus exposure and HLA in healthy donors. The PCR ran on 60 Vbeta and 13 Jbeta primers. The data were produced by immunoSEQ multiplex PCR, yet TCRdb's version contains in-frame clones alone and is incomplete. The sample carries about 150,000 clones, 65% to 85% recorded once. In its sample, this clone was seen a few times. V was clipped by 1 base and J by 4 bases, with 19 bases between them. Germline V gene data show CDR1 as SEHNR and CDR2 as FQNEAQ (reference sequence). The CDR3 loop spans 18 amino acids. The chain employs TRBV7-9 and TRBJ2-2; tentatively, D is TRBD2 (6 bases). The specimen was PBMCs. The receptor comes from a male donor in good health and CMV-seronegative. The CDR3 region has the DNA TGTGCCAGCAGCTTAGGTGGGGGGACTCGGATATTCACCGGGGAGCTGTTTTTT. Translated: CASSLGGGTRIFTGELFF.